This T cell receptor (beta chain) was recovered during a study of early T cells in non-severe SARS-CoV-2 infection. Points from the study as a whole: There was a bias toward anti-spike CD8 responses in VDJdb matching, which missed private and CD4 specificities.

Germline lookup yields CDR1 PRHDT and CDR2 FYEKMQ (reference sequence). The length of the CDR3 is 13 residues. Deletions cut 2 bases from V and 7 bases from J, with 11 bases between. cDNA molecules, individually, were tagged with unique molecular identifiers. TCRdb redid the calling of the 5' RACE reads with MiXCR, one entry per CDR3 protein. Here the sample spans about 49,000 distinct CDR3 sequences, over 9.5% being singletons. Turning to this clonotype: What it recognizes is unknown.

Sequencing input: whole blood. The source is an adult who was a healthcare worker with PCR-confirmed SARS-CoV-2 infection or an uninfected control (not recorded which). The V call is TRBV13, the J call TRBJ1-2, with D hard to call. The CDR3 DNA reads TGTGCCAGCAGCTTAACGGCTCAAGGTGGCTACACCTTC. It is translated as CASSLTAQGGYTF. The full variable domain, in which reference TRBV13 and TRBJ1-2 provide the parts outside the CDR3, is AAGVIQSPRHLIKEKRETATLKCYPIPRHDTVYWYQQGPGQDPQFLISFYEKMQSDKGSIPDRFSAQQFSDYHSELNMSSLELGDSALYFCASSLTAQGGYTFGSGTRLTVV.